This T cell receptor beta chain was retrieved from a study of blood T cell repertoires in COVID-19. About the research overall: Samples taken during acute and convalescent COVID-19 were collected in the United States, Italy and Spain. Nucleic acid was either cDNA or gDNA, and it came from T cells, B-cell-depleted T cells, or PBMCs.

In the original workflow: Reference gene primer amplification gave estimated nucleated cell counts. Sequencing was performed with immunoSEQ multiplex PCR; in TCRdb, only in-frame clones are kept and a portion is missing. Clone size and V and J calls were adopted from that table, with D and trimming inferred from the DNA. The sample lists over 100,000 clones, roughly 83% seen once, with approximately 0.75% in the top ten. The count of this clone is one. Germline lookup yields CDR1 LNHDA and CDR2 SQIVND (reference sequence). V lost 6 bases, J lost 1 base, and 5 bases stayed unmatched. The CDR3 extends over 16 amino acids.

The sequenced sample was peripheral blood. The chain joins TRBV19 to TRBJ2-1; 11 nucleotides agree with TRBD1. This TCR came from a woman aged 65 to 85 with acute or convalescent COVID-19. The chain's CDR3 is CASRRGTGGSYNEQFF. CDR3 in DNA: TGTGCCAGTAGGAGGGGGACAGGGGGTTCCTACAATGAGCAGTTCTTC.